This T cell receptor beta chain was retrieved from a study of blood T cell repertoires in COVID-19. About the research overall: PBMCs, B-cell-depleted T cells, or T cells were the source of the cDNA or gDNA that made up the material.

The germline V gene has CDR1 MGHRA and CDR2 YSYEKL. With 1 base removed from V and 0 bases from J, the gap between germline ends came to 10 bases. CDR3 length: 16 amino acids. Authors' data handling: Reference gene primer amplification yielded estimated nucleated cell counts. TCRdb keeps only in-frame clones here, not all; method: immunoSEQ multiplex PCR. The V and J calls and clone size come from that table; D and trimming were worked out from the DNA. The sample shows hundreds of thousands of clones, 65% to 90% of them seen only once. Participants came from some 26 US areas, aged about 18 to 89 years. Grouping used clinical history reported by participants in a survey and questionnaire.

The receptor comes from a man aged 35-49 years who had recovered from COVID-19. The rearrangement uses TRBV4-1 and TRBJ2-4, with no clear D. The sample taken for sequencing was PBMCs or T cells enriched from blood (not recorded which). For the CDR3, the DNA is TGCGCCAGCAGCCAAGGTAGCACCTTAGCCAAAAACATTCAGTACTTC. Its translation is CASSQGSTLAKNIQYF.